The present entry profiles one TCR beta chain with its context. It has no known antigen specificity. Base quality data are lacking; no much larger clone is found one base away. Inclusion was restricted to participants for whom at least one PBMC sample before ART initiation and at least two post-ART samples were available. Treatment was received in the United States of America by all participants with HIV. Cryopreserved samples of about 0.95-11 million PBMC were thawed and washed before DNA extraction. At the time of the earliest PBMC sample for each participant with HIV, ages ranged from about 20 to 54 years. Each participant contributed PBMC samples from 1-4 timepoints before ART initiation and 2-8 timepoints after ART initiation, with a median of 7 samples. For every participant, serial HIV viral load, CD4+ T-cell count, ART history and demographic data were obtained. Using a Qiagen kit on a QIAcube, genomic DNA was extracted from unsorted PBMC, with samples processed in batches of 12.

This specimen comes from a study of long-term antiretroviral therapy in people with HIV (dated by TCRdb to between 2021 and 2024). In terms of the full investigation: Collection of the earliest samples took place about a decade ahead of the 2015 WHO recommendation for immediate ART, at a time when ART was typically delayed until CD4 counts fell. The cohort contributed fewer than 200 cryopreserved PBMC samples from about 33 adults with confirmed HIV infection, collected serially over a mean of approximately 6 years (range 1-12). This retrospective serial study examined whether starting ART and sustained HIV suppression were associated with changes in the composition and diversity of the TRB repertoire in peripheral blood. Among the 30 to 35 participants with HIV, about a dozen were female. No cross-contamination during QIAcube processing turned up in test extractions that ran a monoclonal T-cell line alongside 33 polyclonal samples.

General study outcomes and caveats: Inferences about post-ART repertoire changes were limited because no data were available on ART adherence, viral resistance or therapy changes. CDR3 length ranges in HIV repertoires were narrower than in controls, and network structure suggested an antigen-experienced repertoire with only a slight naive shift after ART. The samples were dated from the mid-2000s to the late 2010s, and the ART regimens that were used may be less effective than current ART regimens. Because PBMC availability was limited, only the TCR beta chain was sequenced, with no alpha chain pairing. ART initiation was associated with a significant increase in TRB diversity, but diversity stayed significantly below transplant donor controls even after long-term ART. Unsorted PBMC were profiled instead of sorted CD4+ and CD8+ T cells because pre-ART samples had limited cell numbers. Expanded TRB clones identified before ART initiation dominated the repertoire at all time points, although this dominance fluctuated and declined in many PLHIV after ART.

The immunoSEQ hsTCRB v3.0 assay was used at survey level resolution to sequence the TRB variable region. The targeted TRB sequencing depth was about 35,000-55,000 T-cell genomes per sample. Pooled TRB libraries were sequenced on an Illumina MiSeq with a v3 150-cycle kit. On the authors' methods: Repertoire analysis was performed in R inside a reproducible Nextflow workflow that covered QC, data transformation and analysis. Custom analyses were implemented in LymphoSeq2, an R package for AIRR-Seq data exploration. Several samples that produced fewer than 5000 total TRB sequences were removed, so approximately 190 HIV repertoires were analyzed. Among the 180 to 200 HIV repertoires that were kept, around 60 were collected before ART initiation and roughly 130 were collected after ART initiation. Repertoires were downsampled to 5000 TRB nucleotide sequences, and summary statistics were averaged over 100 downsampling iterations. TRB sequences were retained for analysis only if CDR3 regions of at least seven amino acids were present. A Shannon entropy-derived clonality score and the Gini coefficient were used to measure diversity. In repertoire networks, the top 5000 CDR3 amino acid sequences were linked whenever an edit distance of one separated two sequences. GLIPH2 predicted antigen specificity groups and MHC restriction for TRB CDR3 amino acid sequences. Known CMV, EBV, HIV or tissue antigen associations were flagged by matching CDR3 amino acid sequences against VDJdb and McPAS-TCR. Pre-ART, post-ART and control groups were compared with Wilcoxon signed-rank tests and Holm-Bonferroni correction. In its TCRdb copy, this immuneACCESS table keeps in-frame sequences only and misses some clones. Where compared with another copy, unresolved V genes explain less than half of these, and the others have no known cause. Clone size and the V and J calls come from that table; the DNA yielded D and trimming. This sample lists 25,000 to 30,000 clones; approximately 85% were detected once. About 8.6% of the sample rests with the top ten.

The CDR3 goes from the cysteine to the phenylalanine over 17 residues. Just the 51-base CDR3 DNA is kept, in frame starting at base 1. The germline V gene (reference sequence) specifies SEHNR as CDR1 and FQNEAQ as CDR2. Trimming leaves V shorter by 5 bases and J shorter by 3 bases, with the junction holding 10 bases beyond the gene matches. This TCR came from a man aged 35-49 years with HIV. The rearrangement joined TRBV7-9 to TRBJ1-5, with TRBD1 matching 10 junction bases. Here the sequenced sample was unsorted PBMCs, taken 3 years after starting antiretroviral therapy. The DNA sequence is TGTGCCAGCAGCCGGACGACAGGGGGCTTGAACAATCAGCCCCAGCATTTT. It specifies CASSRTTGGLNNQPQHF.